The present T cell receptor (beta chain) was sequenced within a study of blood T cells in healthy people across ages. The study, taken as a whole, reports: Estimates of total diversity, which came from one million sequenced T cells, were considered to be underestimates.

A J-beta primer mix and a sample-barcoded 5' primer were used in a second PCR of about 7 to 12 cycles. TCRdb re-derived calls from the 5' RACE reads in MiXCR, one entry per CDR3 protein. This repertoire shows approximately 1.5 million distinct CDR3 sequences, 34% found once; its top ten account for about 10%. The table lists this clonotype with a count of one. The antigen is not known. V gave up 5 bases and J gave up 5 bases, with 16 bases separating them. Per the germline V gene, CDR1 is SGHTA and CDR2 is FQGNSA. The CDR3 sequence is 15 residues long. The TCR sequence derives from a woman in her 30s in good health. The J gene is TRBJ2-1, the V gene TRBV7-2, with D perhaps matching TRBD1 or TRBD2 (5 bases each). Sequences were obtained from blood. CDR3 protein: CASSVTGTTHNEQFF. As DNA, the CDR3 is TGTGCCAGCAGCGTCACCGGGACCACCCACAATGAGCAGTTCTTC.